A single sample is the source of the 15 T cell receptor beta chains below, sequenced in a study of blood T cell repertoires in COVID-19. Profiled with immunoSEQ multiplex PCR; TCRdb holds only in-frame clones, not every one. The table includes roughly 200,000 clones, over 70% detected once. Specimen: peripheral blood. The receptors were gathered from a man between 60 and 70 years old with acute or convalescent COVID-19.

This CDR3 is CASSQVGGPQHF. CDR3 DNA sequence: TGCGCCAGCAGCCAAGTAGGGGGGCCCCAGCATTTT. The rearrangement uses TRBV4-3 and TRBJ1-5, with D possibly matching TRBD1 (6 bases). CDR3 size: 12 residues. The V gene's germline CDR1 is LGHNA and CDR2 YSLEER. V shed 1 base and J shed 9 bases, with 7 bases lying between them.

Only one count was recorded for this clone. The chain has TRBV7-2 and TRBJ2-2, with 9 bases identical to TRBD2. From germline, CDR1 is SGHTA and CDR2 FQGNSA. The CDR3 length is 15 residues. With 6 bases clipped from V and 4 bases from J, the junction kept 6 bases outside the gene matches. The CDR3 DNA follows: TGTGCCAGCAGTTTGGAACTAGCGGGCACCGGGGAGCTGTTTTTT. This translates into CASSLELAGTGELFF.

This clone has only a few counts. The V call is TRBV19, the J call TRBJ2-1, with D possibly being TRBD1 (6 bases). Germline CDR1 is LNHDA and CDR2 is SQIVND (reference sequence). The CDR3 contains 15 residues. The ends were cut back, 4 bases at V and 5 bases at J, with 15 bases in the middle. The CDR3 DNA reads TGTGCCAGTAGTACCGGCCAGGGGTGGGACAATGAGCAGTTCTTC. This translates into CASSTGQGWDNEQFF.

This sequence joins TRBV9 and TRBJ1-2, with TRBD1 matching 9 bases. Germline loops: CDR1 SGDLS, CDR2 YYNGEE. CDR3 size: 15 residues. V shed 2 bases, J shed 4 bases, and the junction held 6 bases outside the gene matches. The CDR3 bases are TGTGCCAGCAGCGTTGCTCGGACAGGGGCCTATGGCTACACCTTC. Its translation is CASSVARTGAYGYTF.

This sequence joins TRBV19 and TRBJ1-5, with 10 bases fitting TRBD1. The length of the CDR3 is 15 residues. CDR1 and CDR2 (germline): LNHDA, SQIVND (reference sequence). With V trimmed by 6 bases and J by 3 bases, 5 bases remained unmatched. This CDR3 is CASRGDRGVNQPQHF. Here the CDR3 DNA reads TGTGCCAGTAGGGGGGACAGGGGCGTCAATCAGCCCCAGCATTTT.

This clone appeared once. This chain links TRBV7-2 with TRBJ1-5; 7 bases map to TRBD1. The CDR3 runs to 15 residues. V lost 5 bases and J lost 6; bases outside the gene matches: 10. Germline V gene data show CDR1 as SGHTA and CDR2 as FQGNSA. CDR3 residues: CASSPTRQGSQPQHF. The CDR3 nucleotides are TGTGCCAGCAGCCCAACGAGACAGGGTAGTCAGCCCCAGCATTTT.

The gene calls are TRBV9 and TRBJ1-1; 8 bases are shared with TRBD1. V was clipped by 0 bases and J by 8 bases; unmatched bases: 6. Germline-derived CDR1 and CDR2 are SGDLS and YYNGEE. The CDR3 contains 14 residues. In nucleotides, the CDR3 is TGTGCCAGCAGCGTAGGCTTGGACAGGGAGGAAGCTTTCTTT. Translating gives CASSVGLDREEAFF.

The V gene is TRBV6-5, the J gene TRBJ1-1; a weak D match, TRBD1 (5 bases). The germline gives CDR1 MNHEY, CDR2 SVGAGI. With 7 bases removed from V and 6 bases from J, the gap between germline ends came to 9 bases. The CDR3 is 11 residues long. The CDR3 DNA follows: TGTGCCAGCAAGCGGGGGGCTGAAGCTTTCTTT. It encodes CASKRGAEAFF.

V and J are TRBV7-6 and TRBJ1-5, with D possibly matching TRBD1 (6 bases). The CDR3 spans 15 residues. Between the trimmed V and J ends, which lost 5 bases and 7 bases, there was a span of 18 bases. Germline CDR1 is SGHVS and CDR2 is FNYEAQ. The CDR3 sequence: CASSVSGGAGQPQHF. Written as DNA, the CDR3 is TGTGCCAGCAGCGTTTCGGGGGGCGCGGGGCAGCCCCAGCATTTT.

This chain connects TRBV6-5 to TRBJ1-1, with no clear D. Trimming removed 8 bases from V and 7 bases from J, with 17 bases in between. The CDR3 is 13 amino acids. CDR1 is MNHEY and CDR2 is SVGAGI in the germline V gene. CDR3: CASARRGEDEAFF. The CDR3 DNA reads TGTGCCAGCGCTAGACGGGGTGAGGATGAAGCTTTCTTT.

The chain links TRBV27 to TRBJ2-2, with 7 bases aligning to TRBD2. Germline V lookup: CDR1 MNHEY, CDR2 SMNVEV (reference sequence). This CDR3 comprises 17 residues. Losses at the gene ends were 6 bases for V and 2 bases for J; bases not matched to a gene: 12. DNA of the CDR3: TGTGCCAGCAGCCCATCGACGGGGGACTACAACACCGGGGAGCTGTTTTTT. Amino acid sequence: CASSPSTGDYNTGELFF.

The chain couples TRBV5-6 to TRBJ1-1; D remains ambiguous. CDR1 and CDR2 (germline): SGHDT, YYEEEE. Trimming removed 6 bases from V and 2 bases from J, with 11 bases in between. The CDR3 runs 13 residues. The CDR3 reads CASTWRVNTEAFF. The CDR3 DNA follows: TGTGCCAGCACTTGGAGGGTCAACACTGAAGCTTTCTTT.

The chain links TRBV6-6 to TRBJ2-5, with 9 bases fitting TRBD2. CDR1 is MNHNY and CDR2 is SVGAGI in the germline V gene (reference sequence). The CDR3 consists of 16 residues. Trimming took 2 bases from V and 2 from J; bases not matched to a gene: 6. The CDR3 sequence is CASSYRWRGGQETQYF. In DNA, the CDR3 is TGTGCCAGCAGTTACCGTTGGCGGGGGGGACAAGAGACCCAGTACTTC.

This clone was observed a single time. The genes are TRBV9 and TRBJ2-1, with 7 bases fitting TRBD2. V gave up 5 bases and J gave up 8 bases; unmatched junction bases: 7. The CDR3 consists of 13 residues. Germline CDR1 SGDLS, CDR2 YYNGEE. This CDR3 reads CASSTPSGDEQFF. CDR3 in DNA: TGTGCCAGCAGTACTCCTAGCGGCGATGAGCAGTTCTTC. The full variable domain, completed using reference TRBV9 and TRBJ2-1, is DSGVTQTPKHLITATGQRVTLRCSPRSGDLSVYWYQQSLDQGLQFLIQYYNGEERAKGNILERFSAQQFPDLHSELNLSSLELGDSALYFCASSTPSGDEQFFGPGTRLTVL.

This chain connects TRBV5-1 to TRBJ2-2; TRBD2 might be the D (6 bases). The CDR3 has 11 residues. Germline assignment: CDR1 SGHRS and CDR2 YFSETQ. Between the trimmed V and J ends, which lost 9 bases and 5 bases, there was a span of 8 bases. CDR3 residues: CATRGTGELFF. The CDR3 DNA sequence: TGCGCCACCCGGGGGACCGGGGAGCTGTTTTTT.